The present T cell receptor beta chain was sequenced within a study of shared clonotypes between healthy human individuals. Trimming took off 3 bases at V and 3 bases at J, with 14 bases between the two ends. From germline, CDR1 is MNHEY and CDR2 SMNVEV (reference sequence). This CDR3 spans 15 amino acids. General study points: A few donors shared approximately 5% of their naive CD4 clonotypes.

A word on this clone: What it recognizes is unknown.

TCRdb's copy holds only in-frame clones and misses some; the assay was immunoSEQ multiplex PCR. The sample contains about 2.4 million clones, over 85% of which appear only once. The receptor was isolated from a young man in good health. Some clones in this sample may be carry-over from other donors' samples. The gene calls are TRBV27 and TRBJ1-1; the D gene is possibly TRBD1 (6 bases). Sequencing was done on a sample of naive CD4+ T cells from PBMCs. As to subset: CD45RA+ positively selected. The DNA of the CDR3 is TGTGCCAGCAGTTTCGTAGGGGGGACGGACACTGAAGCTTTCTTT. Protein sequence: CASSFVGGTDTEAFF.